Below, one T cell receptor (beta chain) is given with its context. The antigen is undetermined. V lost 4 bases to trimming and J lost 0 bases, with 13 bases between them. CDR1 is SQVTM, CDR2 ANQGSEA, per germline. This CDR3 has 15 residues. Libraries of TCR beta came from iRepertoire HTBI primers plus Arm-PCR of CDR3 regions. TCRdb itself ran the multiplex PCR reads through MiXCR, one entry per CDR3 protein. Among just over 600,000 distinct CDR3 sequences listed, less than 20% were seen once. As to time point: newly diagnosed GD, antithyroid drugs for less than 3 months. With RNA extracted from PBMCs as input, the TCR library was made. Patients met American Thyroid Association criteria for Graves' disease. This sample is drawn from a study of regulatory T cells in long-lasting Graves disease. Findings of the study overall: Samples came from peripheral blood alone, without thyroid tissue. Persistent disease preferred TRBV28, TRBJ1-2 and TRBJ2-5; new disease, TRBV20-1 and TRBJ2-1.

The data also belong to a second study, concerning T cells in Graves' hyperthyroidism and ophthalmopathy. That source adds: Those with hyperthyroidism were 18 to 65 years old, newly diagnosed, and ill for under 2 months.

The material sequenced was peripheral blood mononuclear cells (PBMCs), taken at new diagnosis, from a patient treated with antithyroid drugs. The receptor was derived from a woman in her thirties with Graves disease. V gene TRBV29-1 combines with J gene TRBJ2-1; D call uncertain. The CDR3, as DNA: TGCAGCGTTGCCGTGGTCAGGACCTCCTACAATGAGCAGTTCTTC. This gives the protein CSVAVVRTSYNEQFF.